This T cell receptor beta chain was retrieved from a study of CD8 T cells in Susac syndrome. Study information: The Susac syndrome patients were therapy-naive, on corticosteroids, or on intravenous immunoglobulin alone at blood draw.

Findings of the study overall: Expansion of clones was not seen in the CD4+ T cell repertoires of Susac syndrome.

Negative isolation was used for CD8+ and CD4+ T cells and FACS enrichment for TEMRA cells. Reverse transcription of about 0.5 to 1 ug RNA was carried out with random hexamers. The method of amplification for TCR beta CDR3 was immunoSEQ multiplex PCR, covering 54 Vbeta and 13 Jbeta. TCRdb independently ran MiXCR on the immunoSEQ multiplex PCR reads; one entry per CDR3 protein. The sample lists some 160,000 distinct CDR3 sequences; 85% to 95% were seen once. Regarding this clonotype: The antigen is not known.

Germline assignment: CDR1 MNHEY and CDR2 SVGAGI. CDR3 length: 17 residues. The trim removed 3 bases at V and 8 bases at J, leaving 13 bases unmatched. This TCR was recovered from a human donor with Susac syndrome. Material for sequencing was CD4+ T cells from PBMCs. This rearrangement joins TRBV6-5 to TRBJ2-2; 9 nucleotides agree with TRBD1. CDR3 region: CASSYGGTGTLGGELFF. CDR3 bases: TGTGCCAGCAGTTATGGGGGGACAGGGACCCTAGGGGGGGAGCTGTTTTTT.